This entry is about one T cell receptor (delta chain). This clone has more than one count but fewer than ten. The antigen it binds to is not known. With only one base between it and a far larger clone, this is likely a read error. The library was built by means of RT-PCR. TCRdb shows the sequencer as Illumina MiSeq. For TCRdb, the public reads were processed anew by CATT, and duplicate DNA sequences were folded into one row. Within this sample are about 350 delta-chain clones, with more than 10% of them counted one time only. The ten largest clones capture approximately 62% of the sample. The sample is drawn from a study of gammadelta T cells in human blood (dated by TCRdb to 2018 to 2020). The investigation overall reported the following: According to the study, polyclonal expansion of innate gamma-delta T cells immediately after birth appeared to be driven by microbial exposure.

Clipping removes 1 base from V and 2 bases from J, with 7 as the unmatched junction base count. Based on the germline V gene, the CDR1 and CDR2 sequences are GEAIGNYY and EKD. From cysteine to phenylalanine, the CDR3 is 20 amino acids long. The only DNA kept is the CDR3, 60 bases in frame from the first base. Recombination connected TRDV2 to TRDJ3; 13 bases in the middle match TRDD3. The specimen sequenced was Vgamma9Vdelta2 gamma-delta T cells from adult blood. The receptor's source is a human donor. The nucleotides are TGTGCCTGTGACACTACTGGGGGATACGGCAGCACCTGGGACACCCGACAGATGTTTTTC. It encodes CACDTTGGYGSTWDTRQMFF.